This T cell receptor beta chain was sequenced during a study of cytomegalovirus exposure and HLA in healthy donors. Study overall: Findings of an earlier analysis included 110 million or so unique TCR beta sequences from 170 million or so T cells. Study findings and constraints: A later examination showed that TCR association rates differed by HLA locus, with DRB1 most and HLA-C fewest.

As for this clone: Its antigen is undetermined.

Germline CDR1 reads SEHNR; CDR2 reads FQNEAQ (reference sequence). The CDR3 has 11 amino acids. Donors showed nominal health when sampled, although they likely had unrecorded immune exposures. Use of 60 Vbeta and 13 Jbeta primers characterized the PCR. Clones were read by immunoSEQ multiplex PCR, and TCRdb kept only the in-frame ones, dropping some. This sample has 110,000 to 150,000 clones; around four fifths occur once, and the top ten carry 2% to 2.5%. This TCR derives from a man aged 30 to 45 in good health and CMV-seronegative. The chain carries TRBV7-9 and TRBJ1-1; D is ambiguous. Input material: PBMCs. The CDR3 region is CSVRRNTEAFF. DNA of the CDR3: TGTTCCGTAAGGAGGAACACTGAAGCTTTCTTT.